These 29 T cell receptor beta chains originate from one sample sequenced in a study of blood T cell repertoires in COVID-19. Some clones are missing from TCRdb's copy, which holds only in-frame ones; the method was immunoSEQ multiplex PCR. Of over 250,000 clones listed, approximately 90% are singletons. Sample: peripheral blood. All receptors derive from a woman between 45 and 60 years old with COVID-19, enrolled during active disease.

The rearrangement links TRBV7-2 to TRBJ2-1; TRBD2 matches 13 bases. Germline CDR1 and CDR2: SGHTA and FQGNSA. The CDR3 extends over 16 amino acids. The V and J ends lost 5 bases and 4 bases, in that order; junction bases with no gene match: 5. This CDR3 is CASSPPGLAGYNEQFF. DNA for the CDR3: TGTGCCAGCAGCCCGCCGGGACTAGCGGGGTACAATGAGCAGTTCTTC.

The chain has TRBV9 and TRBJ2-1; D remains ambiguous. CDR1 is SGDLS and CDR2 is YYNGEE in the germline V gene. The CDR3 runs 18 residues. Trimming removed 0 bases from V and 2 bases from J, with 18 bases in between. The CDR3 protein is CASSVEITPNLAYNEQFF. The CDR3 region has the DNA TGTGCCAGCAGCGTAGAAATAACGCCTAACCTTGCCTACAATGAGCAGTTCTTC.

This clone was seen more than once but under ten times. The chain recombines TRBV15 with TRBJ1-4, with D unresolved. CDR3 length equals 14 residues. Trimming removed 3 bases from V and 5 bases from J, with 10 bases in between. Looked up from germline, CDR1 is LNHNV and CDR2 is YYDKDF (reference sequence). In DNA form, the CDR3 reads TGTGCCACCAGCAGCGGACTGCAAAATGAAAAACTGTTTTTT. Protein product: CATSSGLQNEKLFF.

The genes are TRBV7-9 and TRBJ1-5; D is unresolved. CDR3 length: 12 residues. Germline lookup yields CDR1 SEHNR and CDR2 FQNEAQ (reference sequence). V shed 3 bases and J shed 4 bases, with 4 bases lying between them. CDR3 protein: CASSFINQPQHF. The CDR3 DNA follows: TGTGCCAGCAGCTTTATAAATCAGCCCCAGCATTTT.

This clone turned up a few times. The CDR3 DNA reads as TGTGCCAGCAGCTTACAGGGGCGCGAGTACTTC. It translates to CASSLQGREYF. The rearrangement links TRBV5-6 to TRBJ2-7; 7 nucleotides agree with TRBD1. The germline V gene has CDR1 SGHDT and CDR2 YYEEEE. V lost 2 bases and J lost 11; bases outside the gene matches: 4. The CDR3 has 11 residues. Filled out from reference TRBV5-6 and TRBJ2-7, the complete variable domain reads DAGVTQSPTHLIKTRGQQVTLRCSPKSGHDTVSWYQQALGQGPQFIFQYYEEEERQRGNFPDRFSGHQFPNYSSELNVNALLLGDSALYLCASSLQGREYFGPGTRLTVT.

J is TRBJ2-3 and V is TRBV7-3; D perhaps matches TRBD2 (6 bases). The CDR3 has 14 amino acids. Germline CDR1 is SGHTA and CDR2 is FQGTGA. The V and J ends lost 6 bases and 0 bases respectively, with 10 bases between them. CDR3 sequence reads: CASRPSVSTDTQYF. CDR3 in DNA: TGTGCCAGCAGGCCTAGCGTGAGCACAGATACGCAGTATTTT.

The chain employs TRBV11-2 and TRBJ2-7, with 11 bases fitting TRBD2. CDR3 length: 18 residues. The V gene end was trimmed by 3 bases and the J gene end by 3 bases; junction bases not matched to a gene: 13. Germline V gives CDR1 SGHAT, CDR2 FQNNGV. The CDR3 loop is CASSFPGTSGLRNYEQYF. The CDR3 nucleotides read TGTGCCAGCAGCTTCCCGGGGACTAGCGGACTCAGAAACTACGAGCAGTACTTC.

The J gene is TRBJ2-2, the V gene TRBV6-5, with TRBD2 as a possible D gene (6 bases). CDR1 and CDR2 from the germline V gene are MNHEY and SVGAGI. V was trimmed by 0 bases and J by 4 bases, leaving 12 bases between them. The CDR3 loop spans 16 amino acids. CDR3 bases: TGTGCCAGCAGTTACTCGAGCCGGGGAGGCACCGGGGAGCTGTTTTTT. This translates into CASSYSSRGGTGELFF.

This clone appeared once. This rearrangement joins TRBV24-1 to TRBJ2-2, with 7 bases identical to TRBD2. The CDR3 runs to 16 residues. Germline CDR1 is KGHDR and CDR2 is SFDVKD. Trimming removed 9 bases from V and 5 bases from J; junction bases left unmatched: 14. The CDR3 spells CATASGELGGTGELFF. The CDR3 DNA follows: TGTGCCACCGCATCTGGGGAGCTCGGGGGGACCGGGGAGCTGTTTTTT.

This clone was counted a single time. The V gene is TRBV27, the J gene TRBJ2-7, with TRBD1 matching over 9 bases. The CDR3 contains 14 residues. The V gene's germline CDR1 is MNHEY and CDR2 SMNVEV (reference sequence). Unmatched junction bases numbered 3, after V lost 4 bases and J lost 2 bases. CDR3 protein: CASSSRDRAYEQYF. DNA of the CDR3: TGTGCCAGCAGTTCCCGGGACAGGGCCTACGAGCAGTACTTC.

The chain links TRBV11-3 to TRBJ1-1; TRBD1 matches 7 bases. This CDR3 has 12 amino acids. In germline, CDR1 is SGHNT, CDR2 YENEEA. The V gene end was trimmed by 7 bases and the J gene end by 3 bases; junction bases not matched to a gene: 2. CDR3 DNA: TGTGCCAGCAAGACAGGGTACACTGAAGCTTTCTTT. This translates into CASKTGYTEAFF.

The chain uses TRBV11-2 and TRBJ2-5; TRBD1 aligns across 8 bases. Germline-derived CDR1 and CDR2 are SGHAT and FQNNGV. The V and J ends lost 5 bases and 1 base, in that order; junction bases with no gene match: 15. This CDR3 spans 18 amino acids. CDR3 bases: TGTGCCAGCAGCCGAACAAGGGGGACAGGAATTATCCAAGAGACCCAGTACTTC. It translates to CASSRTRGTGIIQETQYF.

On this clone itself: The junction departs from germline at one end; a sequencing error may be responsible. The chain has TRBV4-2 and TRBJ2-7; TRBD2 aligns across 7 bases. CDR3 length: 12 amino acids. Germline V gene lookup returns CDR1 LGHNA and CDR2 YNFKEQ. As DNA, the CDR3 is TGTGCCAGCAGCCAAGATGGGCGGGAGCCTCACTTC. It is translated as CASSQDGREPHF.

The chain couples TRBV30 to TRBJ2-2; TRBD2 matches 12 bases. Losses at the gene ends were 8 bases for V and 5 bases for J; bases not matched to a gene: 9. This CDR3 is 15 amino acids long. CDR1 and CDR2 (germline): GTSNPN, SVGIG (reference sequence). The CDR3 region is CAALAGGPGTGELFF. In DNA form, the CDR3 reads TGTGCCGCCCTAGCGGGAGGGCCGGGAACCGGGGAGCTGTTTTTT.

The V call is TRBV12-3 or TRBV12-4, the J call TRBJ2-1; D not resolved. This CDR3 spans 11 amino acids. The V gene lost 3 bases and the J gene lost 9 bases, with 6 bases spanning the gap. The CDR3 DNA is TGTGCCAGCAGTTTGGTCGGTGAGCAGTTCTTC. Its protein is CASSLVGEQFF.

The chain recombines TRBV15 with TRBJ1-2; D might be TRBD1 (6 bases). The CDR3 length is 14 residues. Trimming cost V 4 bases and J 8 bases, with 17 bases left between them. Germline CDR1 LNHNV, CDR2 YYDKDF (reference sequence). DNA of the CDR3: TGTGCCACCAGCATCCTAGGGGGGGCTCTCGGCTACACCTTC. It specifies CATSILGGALGYTF.

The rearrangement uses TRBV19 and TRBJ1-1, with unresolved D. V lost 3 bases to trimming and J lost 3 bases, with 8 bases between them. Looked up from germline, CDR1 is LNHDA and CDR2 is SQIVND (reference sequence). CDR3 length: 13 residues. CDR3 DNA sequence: TGTGCCAGTAGTATCAAGGCGGACACTGAAGCTTTCTTT. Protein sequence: CASSIKADTEAFF.

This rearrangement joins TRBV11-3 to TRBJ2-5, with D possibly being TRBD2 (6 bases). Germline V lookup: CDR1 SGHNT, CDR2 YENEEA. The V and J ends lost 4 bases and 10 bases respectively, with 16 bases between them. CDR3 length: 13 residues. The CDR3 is CASSWGEQSGQYF. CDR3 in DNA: TGTGCCAGCAGCTGGGGGGAGCAGAGTGGCCAGTACTTC. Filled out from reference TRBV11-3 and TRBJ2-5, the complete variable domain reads EAGVVQSPRYKIIEKKQPVAFWCNPISGHNTLYWYLQNLGQGPELLIRYENEEAVDDSQLPKDRFSAERLKGVDSTLKIQPAELGDSAVYLCASSWGEQSGQYFGPGTRLLVL.

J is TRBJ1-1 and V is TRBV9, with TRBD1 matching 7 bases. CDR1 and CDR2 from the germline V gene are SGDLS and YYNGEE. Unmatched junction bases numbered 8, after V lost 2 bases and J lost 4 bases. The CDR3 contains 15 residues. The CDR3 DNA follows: TGTGCCAGCAGCGTTTTGACAGGGTACTCCACTGAAGCTTTCTTT. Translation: CASSVLTGYSTEAFF.

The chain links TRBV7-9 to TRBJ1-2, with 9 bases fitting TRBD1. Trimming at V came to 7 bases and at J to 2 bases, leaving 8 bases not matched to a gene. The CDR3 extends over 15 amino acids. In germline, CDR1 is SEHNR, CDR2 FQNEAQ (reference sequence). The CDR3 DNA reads TGTGCCAGCACCGTTACAGGGGGCTCAAACTATGGCTACACCTTC. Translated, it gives CASTVTGGSNYGYTF.

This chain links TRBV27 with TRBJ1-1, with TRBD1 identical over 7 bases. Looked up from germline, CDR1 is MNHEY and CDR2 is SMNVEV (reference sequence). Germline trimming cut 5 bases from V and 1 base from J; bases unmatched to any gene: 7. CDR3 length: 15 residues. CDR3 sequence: CASSHYRGGNTEAFF. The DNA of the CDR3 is TGTGCCAGCAGTCACTACAGGGGAGGGAACACTGAAGCTTTCTTT.

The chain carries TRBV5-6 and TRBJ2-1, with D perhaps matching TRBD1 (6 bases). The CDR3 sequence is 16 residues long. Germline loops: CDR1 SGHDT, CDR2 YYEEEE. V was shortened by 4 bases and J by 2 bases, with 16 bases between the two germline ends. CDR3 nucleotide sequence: TGTGCCAGCAGCATACAGGGAAGTGGGGCCTACAATGAGCAGTTCTTC. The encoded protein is CASSIQGSGAYNEQFF.

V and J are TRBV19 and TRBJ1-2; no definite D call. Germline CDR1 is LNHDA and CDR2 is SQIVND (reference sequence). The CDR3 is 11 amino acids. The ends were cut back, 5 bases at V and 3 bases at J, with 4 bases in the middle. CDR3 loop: CASSSYYGYTF. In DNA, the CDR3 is TGTGCCAGTAGTTCTTACTATGGCTACACCTTC. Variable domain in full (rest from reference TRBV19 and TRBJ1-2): DGGITQSPKYLFRKEGQNVTLSCEQNLNHDAMYWYRQDPGQGLRLIYYSQIVNDFQKGDIAEGYSVSREKKESFPLTVTSAQKNPTAFYLCASSSYYGYTFGSGTRLTVV.

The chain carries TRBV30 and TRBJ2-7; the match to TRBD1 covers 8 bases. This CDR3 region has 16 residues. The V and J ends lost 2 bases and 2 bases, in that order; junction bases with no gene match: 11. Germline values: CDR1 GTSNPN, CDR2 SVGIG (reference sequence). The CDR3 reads CAWSKGQGTWAYEQYF. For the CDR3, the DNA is TGTGCCTGGAGTAAAGGACAGGGAACCTGGGCCTACGAGCAGTACTTC.

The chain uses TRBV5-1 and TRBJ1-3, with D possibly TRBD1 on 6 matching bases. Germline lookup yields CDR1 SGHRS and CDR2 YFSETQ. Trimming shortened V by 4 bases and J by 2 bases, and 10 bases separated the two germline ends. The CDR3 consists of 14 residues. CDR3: CASSKDSAGNTIYF. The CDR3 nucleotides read TGCGCCAGCAGCAAGGACAGCGCTGGAAACACCATATATTTT.

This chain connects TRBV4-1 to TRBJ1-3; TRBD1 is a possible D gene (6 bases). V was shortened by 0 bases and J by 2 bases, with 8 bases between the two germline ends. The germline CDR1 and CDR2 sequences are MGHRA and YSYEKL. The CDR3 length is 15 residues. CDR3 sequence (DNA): TGCGCCAGCAGCCAAGATACAGGGCCTGGAAACACCATATATTTT. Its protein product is CASSQDTGPGNTIYF.

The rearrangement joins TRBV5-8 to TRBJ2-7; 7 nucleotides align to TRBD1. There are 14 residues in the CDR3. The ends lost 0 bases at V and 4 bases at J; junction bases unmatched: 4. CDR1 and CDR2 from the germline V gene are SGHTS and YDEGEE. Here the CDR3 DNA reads TGTGCCAGCAGCTTGGCTCAGGGGGTTTACGAGCAGTACTTC. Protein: CASSLAQGVYEQYF.

The chain's CDR3 is CASSLESLVGVSGTDTQYF. CDR3 in DNA: TGTGCCAGCAGCTTAGAGTCTCTAGTGGGAGTTAGTGGCACAGATACGCAGTATTTT. V is TRBV7-2 and J is TRBJ2-3; tentative D call: TRBD2 (5 bases). V was clipped by 1 base and J by 1 base, with 21 bases between them. The CDR3 loop spans 19 amino acids. Germline assignment: CDR1 SGHTA and CDR2 FQGNSA.

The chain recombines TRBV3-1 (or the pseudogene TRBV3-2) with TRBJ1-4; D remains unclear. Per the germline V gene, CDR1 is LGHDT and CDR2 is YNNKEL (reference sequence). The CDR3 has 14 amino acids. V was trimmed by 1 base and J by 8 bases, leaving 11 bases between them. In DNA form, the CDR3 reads TGTGCCAGCAGCCAAGGGCGGGTCAGCGAAAAACTGTTTTTT. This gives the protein CASSQGRVSEKLFF.